This TCR beta chain was retrieved from a study of cytomegalovirus exposure and HLA in healthy donors. Study observations and caveats: The majority of TCR sequences were rare, yet some public TCRs appeared in many donors.

The CDR3 contains 16 residues. Unmatched junction bases numbered 14, after V lost 7 bases and J lost 10 bases. The germline gives CDR1 LNHDA, CDR2 SQIVND (reference sequence). As to this clone: Its antigen is unidentified.

Generated by immunoSEQ multiplex PCR, the TCRdb table keeps only in-frame clones and is missing some. In the table there are 65,000 to 80,000 clones, around 94% of which are singletons. This chain uses TRBV19 with TRBJ2-1; 12 bases match TRBD2. This TCR was recovered from a woman under 30 in good health and CMV-seropositive. The specimen sequenced was PBMCs. The CDR3 here is CASMTSGSGAFGEQFF. CDR3 nucleotides: TGTGCCAGTATGACTAGCGGGAGTGGGGCTTTTGGGGAGCAGTTCTTC.